The 5 T cell receptor beta chains reported below all come from one sample, sequenced in a study of early T cells in non-severe SARS-CoV-2 infection. A single record per CDR3 protein comes from TCRdb applying MiXCR to the 5' RACE reads. The data show 40,000 or so distinct CDR3 sequences, around 5.4% seen once. The material sequenced was whole blood, taken at baseline. The source of these receptors is an adult who was a healthcare worker with PCR-confirmed SARS-CoV-2 infection or an uninfected control (not recorded which).

This clonotype was observed a few times. The V gene is TRBV5-4, the J gene TRBJ1-6; D is ambiguous. Germline V gene sequence: CDR1 SGHNT, CDR2 YYREEE (reference sequence). The V and J ends lost 2 bases and 0 bases respectively, with 6 bases between them. This CDR3 is 15 amino acids long. The CDR3 loop reads CASSLFPSYNSPLHF. In DNA form, the CDR3 reads TGTGCCAGCAGCTTATTTCCCTCCTATAATTCACCCCTCCACTTT. Drawing the rest from reference TRBV5-4 and TRBJ1-6, the complete variable domain is ETGVTQSPTHLIKTRGQQVTLRCSSQSGHNTVSWYQQALGQGPQFIFQYYREEENGRGNFPPRFSGLQFPNYSSELNVNALELDDSALYLCASSLFPSYNSPLHFGNGTRLTVT.

This clonotype showed up just a few times. The V gene is TRBV5-5, the J gene TRBJ2-5; 8 nucleotides match TRBD1. Germline V CDR1 and CDR2: SGHKS, YYEKEE (reference sequence). V trimming: 0 bases; J trimming: 0 bases; junction bases outside the gene matches: 19. This CDR3 comprises 21 residues. CDR3 sequence reads: CASSLVLPPGRGRRYQETQYF. The DNA of the CDR3 is TGTGCCAGCAGCTTGGTCCTCCCCCCGGGCAGGGGGCGCCGGTACCAAGAGACCCAGTACTTC. The complete variable domain, with remaining parts taken from reference TRBV5-5 and TRBJ2-5, reads DAGVTQSPTHLIKTRGQQVTLRCSPISGHKSVSWYQQVLGQGPQFIFQYYEKEERGRGNFPDRFSARQFPNYSSELNVNALLLGDSALYLCASSLVLPPGRGRRYQETQYFGPGTRLLVL.

At least ten counts were recorded for this clonotype. The V gene is TRBV6-2 or TRBV6-3, the J gene TRBJ2-3, with D perhaps being TRBD1 or TRBD2 (5 bases each). Germline CDR1 MNHEY, CDR2 SVGEGT. Trimming shortened V by 7 bases and J by 6 bases, and 20 bases separated the two germline ends. The CDR3 is 15 amino acids. The CDR3 is CASTLLRDPGDTQYF. In DNA, the CDR3 is TGTGCCAGCACACTACTCCGGGACCCAGGGGATACGCAGTATTTT.

This clonotype was counted many times. The J gene is TRBJ1-2, the V gene TRBV29-1, with 7 bases identical to TRBD1. There are 11 residues in the CDR3. Germline loops: CDR1 SQVTM, CDR2 ANQGSEA. Trimming cost V 6 bases and J 7 bases; bases outside gene matches: 5. CDR3 sequence (DNA): TGCAGCGTGGGAAGACAGGGTGGCTACACCTTC. It specifies CSVGRQGGYTF.

This clonotype was recorded at least ten times. The chain joins TRBV29-1 to TRBJ2-7, with D unresolved. CDR3 length equals 12 residues. Germline assignment: CDR1 SQVTM and CDR2 ANQGSEA. V was trimmed by 4 bases and J by 2 bases, leaving 9 bases between them. The CDR3 loop reads CSVVHGPYEQYF. The CDR3 coding sequence is TGCAGCGTTGTCCACGGACCCTACGAGCAGTACTTC.